Each of the 30 T cell receptor beta chains below was sequenced from the same sample in a study of T-cell reconstitution after alpha-beta-depleted transplantation in children. Preparing the TCRbeta library involved the use of unique molecular identifiers. TCRdb re-derived calls from the PCR reads in MiXCR, one entry per CDR3 protein. Of 350,000 to 500,000 distinct CDR3 sequences listed, over 40% were seen once; the top ten hold 25% to 30%. The starting material was PBMCs, obtained before TCRalphabeta/CD19-depleted stem cell transplant. These receptors were collected from a girl aged 2-10 years with aplastic anemia, due to receive a stem cell transplant.

This clonotype showed up just a few times. The chain recombines TRBV20-1 with TRBJ1-6; the match to TRBD1 covers 9 bases. V lost 5 bases and J lost 8; bases outside the gene matches: 13. The germline gives CDR1 DFQATT, CDR2 SNEGSKA (reference sequence). This CDR3 is 16 amino acids long. CDR3 bases: TGCAGTGCTTTCCTTTCACAGGGGGCGCGCCATTCACCCCTCCACTTT. It translates to CSAFLSQGARHSPLHF.

The chain joins TRBV11-2 to TRBJ2-7; 9 bases match TRBD2. The germline V gene has CDR1 SGHAT and CDR2 FQNNGV. The CDR3 is 16 residues long. Trimming cost V 0 bases and J 5 bases; bases outside gene matches: 8. CDR3: CASSLDRTSAKNEQYF. The DNA of the CDR3 is TGTGCCAGCAGCTTAGACCGGACTAGCGCTAAGAACGAGCAGTACTTC.

The rearrangement links TRBV20-1 to TRBJ1-1; the D gene is possibly TRBD1 (5 bases). There are 13 residues in the CDR3. Germline-derived CDR1 and CDR2 are DFQATT and SNEGSKA (reference sequence). V was clipped by 6 bases and J by 7 bases, with 18 bases between them. CDR3 bases: TGCAGTGCCTCGCAGACGGACACCCGTGAAGCTTTCTTT. Translation gives CSASQTDTREAFF.

This clonotype was recorded a few times. The chain uses TRBV6-5 and TRBJ2-2; the D is unclear. The germline CDR1 and CDR2 sequences are MNHEY and SVGAGI. V gave up 6 bases and J gave up 5 bases, with 13 bases separating them. The CDR3 spans 14 residues. CDR3 sequence: CASRPQAETGELFF. CDR3 nucleotide sequence: TGTGCCAGCAGGCCCCAAGCCGAAACCGGGGAGCTGTTTTTT.

This clonotype was seen a handful of times. The J gene is TRBJ2-3, the V gene TRBV7-6, with 9 positions matching TRBD2. The V segment lost 4 bases and the J segment 6 bases; nucleotides outside the gene matches: 8. This CDR3 spans 15 amino acids. Germline CDR1 reads SGHVS; CDR2 reads FNYEAQ. The CDR3 DNA sequence: TGTGCCAGCAGCTCCCAGACTAGCGGCCGCGATACGCAGTATTTT. Amino acid sequence: CASSSQTSGRDTQYF.

The chain's CDR3 is CSAERTPTSTDTQYF. CDR3 coding DNA: TGCAGTGCTGAACGGACTCCAACTAGCACAGATACGCAGTATTTT. This sequence joins TRBV20-1 and TRBJ2-3, with a possible D match to TRBD2 (5 bases). The CDR3 length is 15 residues. V lost 5 bases and J 0 bases, leaving 15 bases between the germline ends. Germline CDR1 DFQATT, CDR2 SNEGSKA (reference sequence).

This rearrangement joins TRBV6-1 to TRBJ2-7; D possibly uses TRBD1 or TRBD2 (6 bases each). Germline loops: CDR1 MNHNS, CDR2 SASEGT. The CDR3 contains 13 residues. V lost 7 bases and J lost 7, with 17 bases in between. The CDR3 is CASTPLGGKEQYF. The CDR3 nucleotides read TGTGCCAGCACTCCACTAGGGGGGAAGGAGCAGTACTTC.

Comments on this clonotype: A much larger clonotype is one base distant, so this may be a read error. The chain joins TRBV5-1 to TRBJ2-7; no definite D call. This CDR3 is built from 11 residues. Germline CDR1 and CDR2: SGHRS and YFSETQ. CDR3 nucleotide sequence: TGCGCCAGCAGCTCCGCTAGTGAGCGGTACTTC. The encoded protein is CASSSASERYF.

The V call is TRBV27, the J call TRBJ2-1; TRBD2 matches 15 bases. This CDR3 has 18 amino acids. Germline V lookup: CDR1 MNHEY, CDR2 SMNVEV (reference sequence). V lost 7 bases and J lost 0; bases outside the gene matches: 7. CDR3 loop: CASIGTSGRLSSYNEQFF. The DNA of the CDR3 is TGTGCCAGCATAGGGACTAGCGGGAGGCTCAGCTCCTACAATGAGCAGTTCTTC.

This clonotype was counted between two and nine times. CDR3 amino acids: CASSFQDVNTGELFF. In DNA, the CDR3 is TGTGCCAGCAGCTTCCAGGACGTGAACACCGGGGAGCTGTTTTTT. The V call is TRBV7-2, the J call TRBJ2-2; no definite D call. V lost 3 bases and J lost 1, with 9 bases in between. The CDR3 length is 15 residues. Germline V CDR1 and CDR2: SGHTA, FQGNSA.

The chain has TRBV30 and TRBJ2-3; 8 positions agree with TRBD2. J gave up 5 bases and V 2 bases, and 6 bases lay outside the gene matches. The CDR3 contains 14 residues. Germline CDR1 is GTSNPN and CDR2 is SVGIG (reference sequence). As DNA, the CDR3 is TGTGCCTGGAGTACCGGGGGGGCCAGAGATACGCAGTATTTT. Protein: CAWSTGGARDTQYF. The full variable domain, its missing parts supplied by reference TRBV30 and TRBJ2-3, is SQTIHQWPATLVQPVGSPLSLECTVEGTSNPNLYWYRQAAGRGLQLLFYSVGIGQISSEVPQNLSASRPQDRQFILSSKKLLLSDSGFYLCAWSTGGARDTQYFGPGTRLTVL.

The chain carries TRBV20-1 and TRBJ2-1; 9 bases fit TRBD2. Germline V gene sequence: CDR1 DFQATT, CDR2 SNEGSKA (reference sequence). Germline trimming cut 4 bases from V and 6 bases from J; bases unmatched to any gene: 13. This CDR3 region has 16 residues. The CDR3, as DNA: TGCAGTGCTACCGGGGGACTAGCTGGTTCCGGCAATGAGCAGTTCTTC. Its translation: CSATGGLAGSGNEQFF.

This chain connects TRBV6-1 to TRBJ2-4; 8 bases agree with TRBD1. Germline CDR1 and CDR2: MNHNS and SASEGT. Trimming cost V 6 bases and J 8 bases; bases outside gene matches: 12. The CDR3 is 15 residues long. The CDR3 region is CASSPEAGGGYIQYF. The DNA of the CDR3 is TGTGCCAGCAGCCCAGAGGCAGGGGGCGGGTACATTCAGTACTTC.

The V call is TRBV12-3 or TRBV12-4, the J call TRBJ2-5, with 8 bases lining up with TRBD2. The CDR3 has 14 amino acids. The V and J ends lost 10 bases and 5 bases, in that order; junction bases with no gene match: 12. This CDR3 is CAITGRRGEETQYF. CDR3 DNA sequence: TGTGCCATCACCGGGCGGCGGGGGGAGGAGACCCAGTACTTC.

The table lists this clonotype with many counts. This chain links TRBV30 with TRBJ2-2; TRBD2 matches at 7 bases. CDR1 and CDR2 (germline): GTSNPN, SVGIG (reference sequence). V lost 2 bases, J lost 7 bases, and 10 bases stayed unmatched. This CDR3 contains 15 residues. The DNA of the CDR3 is TGTGCCTGGAGTCTACCGGGACTACAGTTCGGGGAGCTGTTTTTT. This translates into CAWSLPGLQFGELFF.

The chain carries TRBV5-1 and TRBJ1-2, with TRBD1 matching over 11 bases. Germline V gene lookup returns CDR1 SGHRS and CDR2 YFSETQ. V lost 0 bases, J lost 8 bases, and 6 bases stayed unmatched. The CDR3 runs 15 residues. The CDR3 DNA follows: TGCGCCAGCAGCTTGGCCGGACAGGGGGCAGGCGGCTACACCTTC. Encoded protein: CASSLAGQGAGGYTF. Full variable domain (remainder filled in from reference TRBV5-1 and TRBJ1-2): KAGVTQTPRYLIKTRGQQVTLSCSPISGHRSVSWYQQTPGQGLQFLFEYFSETQRNKGNFPGRFSGRQFSNSRSEMNVSTLELGDSALYLCASSLAGQGAGGYTFGSGTRLTVV.

This clonotype was counted ten times or more. The genes are TRBV12-3 or TRBV12-4 and TRBJ2-7; 10 bases align to TRBD1. The CDR3 is made up of 13 amino acids. The J segment lost 9 bases and the V segment lost 6 bases, leaving 8 bases of the junction unmatched. The CDR3: CASSRDRGMGQYF. The CDR3 DNA is TGTGCCAGCAGCCGGGACAGGGGTATGGGGCAGTACTTC.

This rearrangement joins TRBV9 to TRBJ2-7, with D unclear. The germline V and J ends were trimmed by 3 bases and 0 bases, with 13 bases remaining between them. CDR1 is SGDLS and CDR2 is YYNGEE in the germline V gene. The CDR3 loop spans 15 amino acids. CDR3 sequence reads: CASSAQATSSYEQYF. The CDR3 DNA is TGTGCCAGCAGCGCCCAGGCTACCTCCTCCTACGAGCAGTACTTC.

This chain joins TRBV3-1 and TRBJ2-7; 8 nucleotides agree with TRBD2. J was trimmed by 1 base and V by 4 bases; bases with no gene match: 6. Per germline, CDR1 LGHDT and CDR2 YNNKEL (reference sequence). CDR3 length equals 15 residues. The CDR3 loop reads CASSRALAGSYEQYF. The CDR3 DNA follows: TGTGCCAGCAGCCGAGCTCTAGCGGGTTCCTACGAGCAGTACTTC.

The J gene is TRBJ2-7, the V gene TRBV18; the D gene could be TRBD1 or TRBD2 (7 bases each). The V end was cut by 4 bases, the J end by 3 bases, with 16 bases between. The CDR3 covers 15 residues. In germline, CDR1 is KGHSH, CDR2 LQKENI. The CDR3 sequence is CASSQGAGVYYEQYF. The CDR3 region has the DNA TGTGCCAGCTCACAGGGGGCGGGAGTTTACTACGAGCAGTACTTC.

This chain uses TRBV20-1 with TRBJ2-7; D is perhaps TRBD2 (6 bases). V lost 5 bases and J 0 bases, leaving 14 bases between the germline ends. Per germline, CDR1 DFQATT and CDR2 SNEGSKA (reference sequence). The CDR3 length is 14 residues. CDR3 bases: TGCAGTGCTCGGGGACTTGCGAGCTCCTACGAGCAGTACTTC. Protein product: CSARGLASSYEQYF.

The chain employs TRBV4-1 and TRBJ1-3, with D possibly matching TRBD1 (5 bases). The CDR3 length is 18 residues. Germline V gene sequence: CDR1 MGHRA, CDR2 YSYEKL. V shed 4 bases and J shed 0 bases, with 19 bases lying between them. The CDR3 nucleotides are TGCGCCAGCAGCCGGATCGGCGTCGGGGCATCCTCTGGAAACACCATATATTTT. This codes for CASSRIGVGASSGNTIYF.

This clonotype has ten or more counts. Without the conserved terminal phenylalanine or tryptophan, this CDR3 likely stems from a read error. It is unclear where the CDR3 begins or ends on the DNA, so no DNA is shown, and the CDR3 is as TCRdb lists it. The chain combines TRBV15 with TRBJ2-7. The CDR3 comprises 10 residues, both ends counted. CDR1 and CDR2 from the germline V gene are LNHNV and YYDKDF (reference sequence). The CDR3 is CATSPHHWAY.

At least ten counts were recorded for this clonotype. The chain recombines TRBV6-2 or TRBV6-3 with TRBJ2-7; 12 bases align to TRBD2. Germline CDR1 reads MNHEY; CDR2 reads SVGEGT. The CDR3 is 14 residues long. Trimming cost V 5 bases and J 5 bases; bases outside gene matches: 4. As DNA, the CDR3 is TGTGCCAGCAGTGACTGGACTAGCGGGAACGAGCAGTACTTC. This codes for CASSDWTSGNEQYF.

The V gene is TRBV5-1, the J gene TRBJ2-6; the D is unclear. Trimming pared 0 bases from V and 3 bases from J, leaving 7 bases between. Germline assignment: CDR1 SGHRS and CDR2 YFSETQ. The CDR3 length is 15 residues. The CDR3 is CASSLVRRGANVLTF. In nucleotides, the CDR3 is TGCGCCAGCAGCTTGGTTCGGCGTGGGGCCAACGTCCTGACTTTC. Based on the CDR3 plus reference TRBV5-1 and TRBJ2-6, the full variable domain is KAGVTQTPRYLIKTRGQQVTLSCSPISGHRSVSWYQQTPGQGLQFLFEYFSETQRNKGNFPGRFSGRQFSNSRSEMNVSTLELGDSALYLCASSLVRRGANVLTFGAGSRLTVL.

This clonotype occurred a few times. V and J are TRBV14 and TRBJ2-7; no firm D call. This CDR3 contains 14 residues. Trimming removed 1 base at V and 5 bases at J, with 12 bases between. Germline lookup yields CDR1 SGHDN and CDR2 FVKESK. The CDR3 loop reads CASSQAYLYNEQYF. DNA for the CDR3: TGTGCCAGCAGCCAAGCGTATCTTTACAACGAGCAGTACTTC.

This clonotype has only a few counts. V usage is TRBV30 and J usage is TRBJ2-7, with 11 bases matching TRBD1. V gave up 3 bases and J gave up 4 bases; unmatched junction bases: 8. The CDR3 sequence is 15 residues long. Germline-derived CDR1 and CDR2 are GTSNPN and SVGIG (reference sequence). This CDR3 is CAWSGQGALYYEQYF. DNA for the CDR3: TGTGCCTGGAGCGGACAGGGGGCCCTGTATTACGAGCAGTACTTC.

V usage is TRBV7-2 and J usage is TRBJ2-5, with D unresolved. Trimming removed 0 bases at V and 2 bases at J, with 13 bases between. The germline CDR1 and CDR2 sequences are SGHTA and FQGNSA. This CDR3 region has 16 residues. CDR3 residues: CASSLALAILQETQYF. CDR3 bases: TGTGCCAGCAGCTTAGCGCTCGCTATCCTTCAAGAGACCCAGTACTTC.

The J gene is TRBJ1-1, the V gene TRBV5-5, with D hard to call. The V gene lost 3 bases and the J gene lost 8 bases, with 17 bases spanning the gap. In germline, CDR1 is SGHKS, CDR2 YYEKEE (reference sequence). The length of the CDR3 is 14 residues. The CDR3 reads CASSWRADGGEAFF. The CDR3 DNA sequence: TGTGCCAGCAGCTGGCGGGCAGATGGTGGAGAAGCTTTCTTT.

V gene TRBV28 combines with J gene TRBJ2-3; 7 bases are shared with TRBD2. Trimming removed 3 bases from V and 2 bases from J; junction bases left unmatched: 8. This CDR3 is 16 amino acids long. Germline lookup yields CDR1 MDHEN and CDR2 SYDVKM. CDR3 residues: CASSLTLAGDTDTQYF. CDR3 nucleotides: TGTGCCAGCAGTTTGACCTTAGCGGGTGACACAGATACGCAGTATTTT. The whole variable domain, remainder taken from reference TRBV28 and TRBJ2-3, is DVKVTQSSRYLVKRTGEKVFLECVQDMDHENMFWYRQDPGLGLRLIYFSYDVKMKEKGDIPEGYSVSREKKERFSLILESASTNQTSMYLCASSLTLAGDTDTQYFGPGTRLTVL.